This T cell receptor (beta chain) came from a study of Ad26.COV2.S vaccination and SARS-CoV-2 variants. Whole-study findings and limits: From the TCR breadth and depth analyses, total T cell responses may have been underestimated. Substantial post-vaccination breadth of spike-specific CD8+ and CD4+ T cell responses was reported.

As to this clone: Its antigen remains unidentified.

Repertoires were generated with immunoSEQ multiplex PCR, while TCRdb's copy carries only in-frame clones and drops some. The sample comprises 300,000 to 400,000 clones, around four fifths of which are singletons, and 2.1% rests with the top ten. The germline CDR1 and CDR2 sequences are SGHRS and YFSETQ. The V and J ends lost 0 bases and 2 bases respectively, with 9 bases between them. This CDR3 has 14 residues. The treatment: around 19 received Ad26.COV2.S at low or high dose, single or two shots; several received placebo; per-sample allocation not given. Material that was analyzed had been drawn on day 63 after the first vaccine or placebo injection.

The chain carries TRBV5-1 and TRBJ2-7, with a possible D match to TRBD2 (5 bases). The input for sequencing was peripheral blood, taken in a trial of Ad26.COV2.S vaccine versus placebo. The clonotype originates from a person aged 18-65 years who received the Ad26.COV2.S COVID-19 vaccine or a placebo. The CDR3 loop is CASSLAGSPYEQYF. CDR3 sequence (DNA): TGCGCCAGCAGCTTGGCGGGGTCTCCCTACGAGCAGTACTTC.